The 8 T cell receptor beta chains presented below share a single source sample, sequenced in a study of shared clonotypes between healthy human individuals. Method: immunoSEQ multiplex PCR; TCRdb's copy keeps in-frame clones and lacks some. The data hold about 2.3 million clones, with approximately 95% observed a single time. Specimen: naive CD4+ T cells from PBMCs. Subset denoted: CD45RA+ positively selected. These receptors all come from a man between 18 and 29 years old in good health. Some clones in this sample may be carry-over from other donors' samples.

This chain connects TRBV18 to TRBJ1-2; 11 nucleotides align to TRBD1. CDR1 and CDR2 from the germline V gene are KGHSH and LQKENI. The ends lost 4 bases at V and 3 bases at J; junction bases unmatched: 10. The CDR3 contains 17 residues. In DNA form, the CDR3 reads TGTGCCAGCTCACTCCGGGACAGGGGGGTGAGGGACTATGGCTACACCTTC. It is translated as CASSLRDRGVRDYGYTF.

This chain connects TRBV5-1 to TRBJ2-1; the D is unclear. Between the trimmed V and J ends, which lost 0 bases and 10 bases, there was a span of 14 bases. Germline CDR1 reads SGHRS; CDR2 reads YFSETQ. The CDR3 runs 14 residues. The CDR3 protein is CASSLGIAKNEQFF. In nucleotides, the CDR3 is TGCGCCAGCAGCTTGGGAATAGCAAAGAACGAGCAGTTCTTC.

This sequence joins TRBV2 and TRBJ1-3; 7 bases align to TRBD1. The germline V gene encodes CDR1 SNHLY and CDR2 FYNNEI. CDR3 length equals 14 residues. The trim removed 6 bases at V and 0 bases at J, leaving 2 bases unmatched. The chain's CDR3 is CASRDRSSGNTIYF. In nucleotides, the CDR3 is TGTGCCAGCAGGGACAGGAGCTCTGGAAACACCATATATTTT.

The V gene is TRBV11-2, the J gene TRBJ2-7, with D possibly matching TRBD2 (5 bases). V dropped 7 bases and J dropped 9 bases, with 19 bases sitting between them. This CDR3 spans 13 amino acids. CDR1 SGHAT and CDR2 FQNNGV come from the germline V gene. The CDR3 coding sequence is TGTGCCAGCAAAAACCTACGGGGTATCGGGCAGTACTTC. It specifies CASKNLRGIGQYF. Complete variable domain (other parts from reference TRBV11-2 and TRBJ2-7): EAGVAQSPRYKIIEKRQSVAFWCNPISGHATLYWYQQILGQGPKLLIQFQNNGVVDDSQLPKDRFSAERLKGVDSTLKIQPAKLEDSAVYLCASKNLRGIGQYFGPGTRLTVT.

The J gene is TRBJ2-1, the V gene TRBV7-8, with unresolved D. V was pared by 1 base and J by 0 bases, with 4 bases between. The CDR3 totals 14 residues. CDR1 and CDR2 (germline): SGHVS, FQNEAQ. CDR3 sequence: CASSLGVSYNEQFF. The DNA of the CDR3 is TGTGCCAGCAGCTTAGGCGTCTCCTACAATGAGCAGTTCTTC. Full variable domain (rest looked up from reference TRBV7-8 and TRBJ2-1): GAGVSQSPRYKVAKRGQDVALRCDPISGHVSLFWYQQALGQGPEFLTYFQNEAQLDKSGLPSDRFFAERPEGSVSTLKIQRTQQEDSAVYLCASSLGVSYNEQFFGPGTRLTVL.

V usage is TRBV15 and J usage is TRBJ1-2, with D possibly being TRBD1 (5 bases). The CDR3 is 12 amino acids. V shed 3 bases and J shed 7 bases, with 9 bases lying between them. CDR1 LNHNV and CDR2 YYDKDF come from the germline V gene (reference sequence). As DNA, the CDR3 is TGTGCCACCAGCAGGCCAGGGTCTGGCTACACCTTC. The encoded protein is CATSRPGSGYTF. The full variable domain, with the rest looked up from reference TRBV15 and TRBJ1-2, is DAMVIQNPRYQVTQFGKPVTLSCSQTLNHNVMYWYQQKSSQAPKLLFHYYDKDFNNEADTPDNFQSRRPNTSFCFLDIRSPGLGDTAMYLCATSRPGSGYTFGSGTRLTVV.

As DNA, the CDR3 is TGTGCCAGTAGTATTACAGCCCTGGGGACTGAAGCTTTCTTT. Protein sequence: CASSITALGTEAFF. This sequence joins TRBV19 and TRBJ1-1; D ambiguous. The length of the CDR3 is 14 residues. Germline values: CDR1 LNHDA, CDR2 SQIVND (reference sequence). With 3 bases removed from V and 5 bases from J, the gap between germline ends came to 13 bases. Full variable domain (rest looked up from reference TRBV19 and TRBJ1-1): DGGITQSPKYLFRKEGQNVTLSCEQNLNHDAMYWYRQDPGQGLRLIYYSQIVNDFQKGDIAEGYSVSREKKESFPLTVTSAQKNPTAFYLCASSITALGTEAFFGQGTRLTVV.

The V call is TRBV7-2, the J call TRBJ1-2, with TRBD1 identical over 9 bases. This CDR3 spans 16 amino acids. Trimming cost V 6 bases and J 0 bases; bases outside gene matches: 8. From germline, CDR1 is SGHTA and CDR2 FQGNSA. Here the CDR3 DNA reads TGTGCCAGCAGTTTTAGACAGGGGGATTCTAACTATGGCTACACCTTC. Residues: CASSFRQGDSNYGYTF.